A single sample gave rise to the 5 T cell receptor beta chains below, sequenced in a study of T-cell memory formation after mild COVID-19. One entry per CDR3 protein results from TCRdb running MiXCR on the 5' RACE reads. The table includes 400,000 to 500,000 distinct CDR3 sequences, roughly 20% detected once. Input material: PBMCs or a T cell subset sorted from them (not recorded which). The source of these receptors is an adult woman who had mild COVID-19 (a few samples of this study predate the infection). Cell type and time point are not known.

J is TRBJ2-5 and V is TRBV7-9; 10 bases are shared with TRBD2. Germline V gene lookup returns CDR1 SEHNR and CDR2 FQNEAQ (reference sequence). The CDR3 spans 16 residues. Trimming removed 5 bases from V and 0 bases from J; junction bases left unmatched: 6. CDR3 loop: CASSGGLARYQETQYF. Written as DNA, the CDR3 is TGTGCCAGCAGCGGGGGACTAGCGAGATACCAAGAGACCCAGTACTTC. The whole variable domain, remainder taken from reference TRBV7-9 and TRBJ2-5, is DTGVSQNPRHKITKRGQNVTFRCDPISEHNRLYWYRQTLGQGPEFLTYFQNEAQLEKSRLLSDRFSAERPKGSFSTLEIQRTEQGDSAMYLCASSGGLARYQETQYFGPGTRLLVL.

A few counts support this clonotype. J is TRBJ1-1 and V is TRBV6-2 or TRBV6-3; D remains unclear. The V end lost 4 bases, the J end lost 1 base, and 13 bases lay between the germline ends. Germline CDR1 MNHEY, CDR2 SVGEGT. The CDR3 consists of 15 residues. The CDR3 sequence: CASSSLDMGNTEAFF. DNA of the CDR3: TGTGCCAGCAGTTCCCTCGACATGGGGAACACTGAAGCTTTCTTT.

This clonotype was observed a few times. V and J are TRBV29-1 and TRBJ2-3; no clear D gene. V lost 4 bases, J lost 6 bases, and 11 bases lay in between. The CDR3 is made up of 12 amino acids. Looked up from germline, CDR1 is SQVTM and CDR2 is ANQGSEA. The CDR3 loop is CSVVGRTDTQYF. Here the CDR3 DNA reads TGCAGCGTTGTTGGCAGGACCGATACGCAGTATTTT.

This clonotype occurred a few times. V is TRBV4-1 and J is TRBJ2-7, with 7 bases fitting TRBD2. Germline values: CDR1 MGHRA, CDR2 YSYEKL. V lost 2 bases and J lost 0; bases outside the gene matches: 7. The CDR3 covers 16 residues. The CDR3, as DNA: TGCGCCAGCAGCCAACTCCTGGCGGGGGACTCCTACGAGCAGTACTTC. It is translated as CASSQLLAGDSYEQYF.

This clonotype has a handful of counts. The genes are TRBV5-1 and TRBJ1-2; tentatively, D is TRBD1 (6 bases). CDR3 length: 16 amino acids. Germline V gene data show CDR1 as SGHRS and CDR2 as YFSETQ. V lost 0 bases to trimming and J lost 1 base, with 13 bases between them. Here the CDR3 reads CASSLGQGRSNYGYTF. The CDR3 bases are TGCGCCAGCAGCTTGGGGCAGGGGAGGAGTAACTATGGCTACACCTTC.